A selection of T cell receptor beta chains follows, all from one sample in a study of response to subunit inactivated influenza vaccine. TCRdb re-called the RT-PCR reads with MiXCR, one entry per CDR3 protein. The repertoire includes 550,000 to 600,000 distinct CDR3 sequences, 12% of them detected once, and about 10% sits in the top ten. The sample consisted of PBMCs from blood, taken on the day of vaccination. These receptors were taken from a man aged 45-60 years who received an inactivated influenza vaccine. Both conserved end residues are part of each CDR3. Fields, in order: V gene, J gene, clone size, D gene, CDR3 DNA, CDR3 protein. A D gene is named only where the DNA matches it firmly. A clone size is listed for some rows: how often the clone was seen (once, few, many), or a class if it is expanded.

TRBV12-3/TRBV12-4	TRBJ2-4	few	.	TGTGCCAGCAGTTCAGAGGCACTAGCCAAAAACATTCAGTACTTC	CASSSEALAKNIQYF
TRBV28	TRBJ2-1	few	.	TGTGCCAGCAGTTTGCTCATATTAGGGCTTAATGAGCGGGCGTCCTACAATGAGCAGTTCTTC	CASSLLILGLNERASYNEQFF
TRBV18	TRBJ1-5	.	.	TGTGCCAGCTCACCGACATCGGTTAGCAATCAGCCCCAGCATTTT	CASSPTSVSNQPQHF
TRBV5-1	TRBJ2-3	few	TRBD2	TGCGCCAGCAGCGGAACTAGCGGGGGCCCTAGTGTCACACACACAGATACGCAGTATTTT	CASSGTSGGPSVTHTDTQYF
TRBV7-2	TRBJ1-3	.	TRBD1	TGTGCCAGCAGCCGAGACAGGGGCTCTGGAAACACCATATATTTT	CASSRDRGSGNTIYF
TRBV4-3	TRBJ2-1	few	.	TGCGCCAGCAGCCAAGAAAACTGGCCGTTTGAAGAGCAGTTCTTC	CASSQENWPFEEQFF
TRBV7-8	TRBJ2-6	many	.	TGTGCCAGCAGCTTAGCTTCTACCGGGGGAAAATCTGGGGCCAACGTCCTGACTTTC	CASSLASTGGKSGANVLTF
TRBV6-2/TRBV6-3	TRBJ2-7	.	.	TGTGCCAGCAGGGGGCCATCCCACTACGAGCAGTACTTC	CASRGPSHYEQYF
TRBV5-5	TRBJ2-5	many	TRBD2	TGTGCCAGCAGCTTGGGACTAGCGGGGGTGGGAGAGACCCAGTACTTC	CASSLGLAGVGETQYF
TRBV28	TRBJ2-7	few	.	TGTGCCAGCAGTTTAAAGCGCCACGAGCAGTACTTC	CASSLKRHEQYF
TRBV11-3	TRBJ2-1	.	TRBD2	TGTGCCAGCAGCTATTCCGGGACTAGCGGGTTCGATGAGCAGTTCTTC	CASSYSGTSGFDEQFF
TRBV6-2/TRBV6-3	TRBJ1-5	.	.	TGTGCCAGCAGTTCTGGGGGACGTCAGCCCCAGCATTTT	CASSSGGRQPQHF
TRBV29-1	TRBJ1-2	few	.	TGCAGCGAGACAAGGGGTAACTATGGCTACACCTTC	CSETRGNYGYTF
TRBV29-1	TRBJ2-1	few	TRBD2	TGCAGCGTACGAAAGGTAACTAGCGAAGGTATGGAGTTCTTC	CSVRKVTSEGMEFF
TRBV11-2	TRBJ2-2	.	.	TGTGCCAGCAGTCTACCTCTGGGCACCGGGGAGCTGTTTTTT	CASSLPLGTGELFF
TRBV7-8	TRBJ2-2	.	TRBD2	TGTGCCAGCAGCTCAGCAGGCGGGGGGCTGGTCGGGGAGCTGTTTTTT	CASSSAGGGLVGELFF
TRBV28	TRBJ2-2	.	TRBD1	TGTGCCAGCCGGACGTACAGGGGGCACACCGGGGAGCTGTTTTTT	CASRTYRGHTGELFF
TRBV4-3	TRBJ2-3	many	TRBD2	TGCGCCAGCAGCCAAGATCCCCTACTAGCGGGTAGGGCAGATACGCAGTATTTT	CASSQDPLLAGRADTQYF
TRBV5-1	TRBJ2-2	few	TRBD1	TGCGCCAGCAGCTCATCCTTCCCGGGACAGACCGGGGAGCTGTTTTTT	CASSSSFPGQTGELFF
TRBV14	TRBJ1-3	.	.	TGTGCCAGCAGCCGTACACGACTACAGGAGGGCTCTGGAAACACCATATATTTT	CASSRTRLQEGSGNTIYF
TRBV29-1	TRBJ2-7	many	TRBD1	TGCAGCGTTGCCGGGACAGGGGTGGGAGAGCAGTACTTC	CSVAGTGVGEQYF
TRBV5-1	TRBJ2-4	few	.	TGCGCCAGCAGCCCCGAGGGAAGAGCCAAAAACATTCAGTACTTC	CASSPEGRAKNIQYF
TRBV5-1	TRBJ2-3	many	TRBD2	TGCGCCAGCAGCTTGGTACCCCTACTAGCGGGGGGACCGAAACTTGATACGCAGTATTTT	CASSLVPLLAGGPKLDTQYF
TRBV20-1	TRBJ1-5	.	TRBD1	TGCAGTGCTAGTCCAGGGGGGCATAGCAATCAGCCCCAGCATTTT	CSASPGGHSNQPQHF
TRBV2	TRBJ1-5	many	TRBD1	TGTGCCAGCAGTGAAACTTCGACAGGGGCTCTCCCCCAGCATTTT	CASSETSTGALPQHF
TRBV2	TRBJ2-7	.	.	TGTGCCAGCAGTGTGACAGCTTACGAGCAGTACTTC	CASSVTAYEQYF
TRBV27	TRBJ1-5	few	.	TGTGCCAGCAGTTCTTATAGCAGCAATCAGCCCCAGCATTTT	CASSSYSSNQPQHF
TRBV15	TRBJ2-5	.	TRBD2	TGTGCCACCAGCCGGAAGCGACTAGCGGGAGAGGAGACCCAGTACTTC	CATSRKRLAGEETQYF
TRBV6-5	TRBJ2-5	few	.	TGTGCCATCGGTATAGAGACCCAGTACTTC	CAIGIETQYF
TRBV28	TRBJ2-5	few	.	TGTGCCAGCCTACGAGGAGGGGCGGTTTGGACCCAGTACTTC	CASLRGGAVWTQYF
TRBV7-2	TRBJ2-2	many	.	TGTGCCAGCAGCTTTCCTTTGGGTAGCACCGGGGAGCTGTTTTTT	CASSFPLGSTGELFF
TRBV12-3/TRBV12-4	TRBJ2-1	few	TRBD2	TGTGCCAGCAGTTTTGACGGTTCTAGCGGGGGGGGTGAGCAGTTCTTC	CASSFDGSSGGGEQFF
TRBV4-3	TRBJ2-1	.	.	TGCGCCAGCAGCCAAGATCATGTGATTCCCAATGAGCAGCTCTTC	CASSQDHVIPNEQLF
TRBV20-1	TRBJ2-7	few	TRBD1	TGCAGTGCTAGAGACCGGGACAGGGGGCCCATCCCCGCCTACGAGCAGTACTTC	CSARDRDRGPIPAYEQYF
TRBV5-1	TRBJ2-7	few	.	TGCGCCAGCAGCTTGGTCGGAGACATCAGCCACGAGCAGTACTTC	CASSLVGDISHEQYF
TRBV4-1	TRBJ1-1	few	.	TGCGCCAGCAGCCAGGGGAGGCTAGGAGACACTGAAGCTTTCTTT	CASSQGRLGDTEAFF
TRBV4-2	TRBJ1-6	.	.	TGTGCCAGCAGCCAAGAGAGCGTGAATTCACCCCTCCACTTT	CASSQESVNSPLHF
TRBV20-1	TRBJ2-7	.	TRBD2	TGCAGTGCTACCAGCGGGACTAGCGTAACCTACGAGCAGTACTTC	CSATSGTSVTYEQYF
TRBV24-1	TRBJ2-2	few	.	TGTGCCACCAGTGATTTCGGGGCCGCGAACACCGGGGAGCTGTTTTTT	CATSDFGAANTGELFF
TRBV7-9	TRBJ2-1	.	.	TGTGCCAGCAGCTCCCCACCACCACGCTCCTACAATGAGCAGTTCTTC	CASSSPPPRSYNEQFF
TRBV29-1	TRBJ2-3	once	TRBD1	TGCAGCGTTCCTCGGGACAGGGATGCAGATACGCAGTATTTT	CSVPRDRDADTQYF
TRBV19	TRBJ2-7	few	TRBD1	TGTGCCAGTAGTACCACCGGGACAGGGTCGTCCGAGCAGTACTTC	CASSTTGTGSSEQYF
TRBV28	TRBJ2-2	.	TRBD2	TGTGCCACCAAGCAGCGGGAGAGAATCGCCGGGGAGCTGTTTTTT	CATKQRERIAGELFF
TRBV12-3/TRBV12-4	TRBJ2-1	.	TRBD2	TGTGCCAGCAGTTTAGGCGGGAGTAGGGAGCAGTTCTTC	CASSLGGSREQFF
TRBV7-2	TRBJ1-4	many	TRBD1	TGTGCCAGCAGCCCGACCGGGACAGGGTCGGAAAAACTGTTTTTT	CASSPTGTGSEKLFF
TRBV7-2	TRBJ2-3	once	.	TGTGCCAGCAGCTATGTAAGCCGCACAGTTACGCAGTATTTT	CASSYVSRTVTQYF
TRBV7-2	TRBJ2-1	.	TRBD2	TGTGCCAGCAGGCGAGCGGGAGGAGCCTACAATGAGCAGTTCTTC	CASRRAGGAYNEQFF
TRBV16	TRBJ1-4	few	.	TGTGCCAGCAGCCAGACTCAGGGGAAGGGTGAAAAACTGTTTTTT	CASSQTQGKGEKLFF
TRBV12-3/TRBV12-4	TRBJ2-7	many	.	TGTGCCAGCAGTTTACTAATTAATTACGAGCAGTACTTC	CASSLLINYEQYF
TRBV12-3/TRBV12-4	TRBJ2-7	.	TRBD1	TGTGCCAGCAGTGGACCGGGACAGGGGTCCCACGAGCAGTACTTC	CASSGPGQGSHEQYF
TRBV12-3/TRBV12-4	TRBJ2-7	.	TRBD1	TGTGCCAGCAGTCCCTCCGGGACAGTTTCCTACGAGCAGTACTTC	CASSPSGTVSYEQYF